The clone carrying this T cell receptor beta chain appeared a single time. Germline CDR1 is SEHNR and CDR2 is FQNEAQ (reference sequence). This CDR3 contains 13 residues. The V end lost 1 base, the J end lost 5 bases, and 6 bases lay between the germline ends. This record comes from a study of blood T cell repertoires in COVID-19. On the study more broadly: There were acute and convalescent COVID-19 samples, and they came from the United States, Italy and Spain. T cells, B-cell-depleted T cells, or PBMCs provided the cDNA or gDNA that served as material.

Authors' methods: Amplifying reference gene primers gave estimates of nucleated cell counts. Using immunoSEQ multiplex PCR, the repertoire was profiled, and TCRdb retains in-frame clones only, with some absent. The DNA was the basis for D and trimming; V, J and clone size are from that table. The sample has roughly 200,000 clones; approximately 88% are singletons. Sequencing was performed on peripheral blood. The chain recombines TRBV7-9 with TRBJ2-4; no definite D call. The clonotype originates from a woman in her forties with COVID-19, enrolled during active disease. CDR3 in DNA: TGTGCCAGCAGCTTAGGGGCGCAAAACATTCAGTACTTC. This codes for CASSLGAQNIQYF.